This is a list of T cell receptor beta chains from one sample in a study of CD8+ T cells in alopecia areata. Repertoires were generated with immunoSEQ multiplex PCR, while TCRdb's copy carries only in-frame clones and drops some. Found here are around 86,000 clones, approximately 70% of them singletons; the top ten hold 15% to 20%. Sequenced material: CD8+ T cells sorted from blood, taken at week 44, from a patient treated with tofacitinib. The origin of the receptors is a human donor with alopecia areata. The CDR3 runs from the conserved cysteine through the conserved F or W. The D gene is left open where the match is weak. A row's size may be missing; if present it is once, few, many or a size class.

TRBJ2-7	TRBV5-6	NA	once	TGTGCCAGCAGCTTCATGCAGGCCTACGAGCAGTACTTC	CASSFMQAYEQYF
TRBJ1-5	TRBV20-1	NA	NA	TGCAGGGCGCGGGGCAATCAGCCCCAGCATTTT	CRARGNQPQHF
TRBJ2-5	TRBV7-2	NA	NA	TGTGCCAGCAGCCCCGCGGGGTGGGAGACCCAGTACTTC	CASSPAGWETQYF
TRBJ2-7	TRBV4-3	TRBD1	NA	TGCGCCAGCAGCCAAGACGGGACAGGGGGCTACGAGCAGTACTTC	CASSQDGTGGYEQYF
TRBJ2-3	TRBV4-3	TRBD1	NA	TGCGCCAGCAGCCCAAGGACAGGGGGCAAAGATACGCAGTATTTT	CASSPRTGGKDTQYF
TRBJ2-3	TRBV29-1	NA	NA	TGCAGCGCCCGGACTGCCCAAATTCGAGATACGCAGTATTTT	CSARTAQIRDTQYF
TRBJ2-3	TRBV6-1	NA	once	TGTGCCAGCAGTGTTTTAACAAGGGACCTTAGCACAGATACGCAGTATTTT	CASSVLTRDLSTDTQYF
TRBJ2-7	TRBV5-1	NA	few	TGCGCCAGCAGCTCGAGTGGGGTTTGGCAATACGAGCAGTACTTC	CASSSSGVWQYEQYF
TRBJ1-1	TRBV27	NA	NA	TGTGCCAGCAGTATAGGGCCAAGGGCTGAAGCTTTCTTT	CASSIGPRAEAFF
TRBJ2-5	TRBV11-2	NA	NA	TGTGCCAGCAGCTTAGGGTCTCGGTTCCGGGGGCGGGGGACCCAGTACTTC	CASSLGSRFRGRGTQYF
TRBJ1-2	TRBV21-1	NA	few	TGTGCCAGCAACCACTATGGCTACACCTTC	CASNHYGYTF
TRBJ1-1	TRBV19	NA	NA	TGTGCCAGTAGCCCTGAACAGCTGAACACTGAAGCTTTCTTT	CASSPEQLNTEAFF
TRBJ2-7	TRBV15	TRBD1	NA	TGTGCCACCAGCAGAGAACAGGGGGAGGTTTACGAGCAGTACTTC	CATSREQGEVYEQYF
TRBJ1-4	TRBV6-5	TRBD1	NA	TGTGCCAGCAGTAACAGGGGTTACCATGAAAAACTGTTTTTT	CASSNRGYHEKLFF
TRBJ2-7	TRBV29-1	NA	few	TGCTCGTTCCGCCCGCGGGGAAGGCAGTACTTC	CSFRPRGRQYF
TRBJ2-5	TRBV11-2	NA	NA	TGTGCCAGCAGCCGGGTCGGTGGGCGAGAGACCCAGTACTTC	CASSRVGGRETQYF
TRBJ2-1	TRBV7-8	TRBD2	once	TGTGCCAGCAGCTTAGCGCGCGGGGGGGCCTACAATGAGCAGTTCTTC	CASSLARGGAYNEQFF
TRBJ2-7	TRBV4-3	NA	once	TGCGCCAGCAGCCAAGATGCAGGGTACGAGCAGTACTTC	CASSQDAGYEQYF